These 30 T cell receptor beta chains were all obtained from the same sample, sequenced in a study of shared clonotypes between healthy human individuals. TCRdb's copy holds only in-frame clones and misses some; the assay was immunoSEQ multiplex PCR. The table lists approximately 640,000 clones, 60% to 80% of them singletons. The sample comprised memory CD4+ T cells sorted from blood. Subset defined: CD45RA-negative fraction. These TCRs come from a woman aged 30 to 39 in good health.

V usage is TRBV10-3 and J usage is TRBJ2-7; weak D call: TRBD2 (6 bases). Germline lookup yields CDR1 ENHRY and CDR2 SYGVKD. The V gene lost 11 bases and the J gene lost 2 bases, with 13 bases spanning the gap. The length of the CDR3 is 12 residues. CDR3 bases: TGTGCCTCCGGGAGTTATACCTACGAGCAGTACTTC. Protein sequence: CASGSYTYEQYF.

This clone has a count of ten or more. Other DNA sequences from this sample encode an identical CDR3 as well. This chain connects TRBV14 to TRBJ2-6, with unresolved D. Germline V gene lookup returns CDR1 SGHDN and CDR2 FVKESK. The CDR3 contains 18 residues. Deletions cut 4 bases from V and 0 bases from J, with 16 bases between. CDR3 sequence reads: CASSLRRAGSSGANVLTF. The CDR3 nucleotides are TGTGCCAGCAGCCTCCGAAGGGCAGGAAGCTCTGGGGCCAACGTCCTGACTTTC.

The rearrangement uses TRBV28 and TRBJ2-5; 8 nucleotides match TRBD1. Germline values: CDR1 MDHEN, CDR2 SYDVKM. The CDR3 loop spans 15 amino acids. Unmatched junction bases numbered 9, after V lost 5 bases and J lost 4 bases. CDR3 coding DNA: TGTGCCAGCAGTGCGCGACAGGGGATAGGAGAGACCCAGTACTTC. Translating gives CASSARQGIGETQYF. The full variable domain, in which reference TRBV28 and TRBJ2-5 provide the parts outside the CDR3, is DVKVTQSSRYLVKRTGEKVFLECVQDMDHENMFWYRQDPGLGLRLIYFSYDVKMKEKGDIPEGYSVSREKKERFSLILESASTNQTSMYLCASSARQGIGETQYFGPGTRLLVL.

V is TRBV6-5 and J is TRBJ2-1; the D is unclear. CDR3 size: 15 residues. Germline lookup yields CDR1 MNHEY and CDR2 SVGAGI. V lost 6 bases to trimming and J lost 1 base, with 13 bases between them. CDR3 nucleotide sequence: TGTGCCAGCAGGTCCGATTACGCATCCTACAATGAGCAGTTCTTC. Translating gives CASRSDYASYNEQFF.

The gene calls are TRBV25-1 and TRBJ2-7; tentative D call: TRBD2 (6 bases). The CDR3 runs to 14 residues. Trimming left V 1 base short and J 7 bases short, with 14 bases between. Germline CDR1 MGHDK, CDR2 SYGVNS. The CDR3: CASSEFGTPGEQYF. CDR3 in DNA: TGTGCCAGCAGTGAATTCGGGACTCCGGGGGAGCAGTACTTC.

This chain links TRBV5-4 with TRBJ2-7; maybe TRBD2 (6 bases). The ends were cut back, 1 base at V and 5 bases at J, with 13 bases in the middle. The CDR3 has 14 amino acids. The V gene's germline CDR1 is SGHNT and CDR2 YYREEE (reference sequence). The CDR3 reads CASSLMGLSDEQYF. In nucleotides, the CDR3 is TGTGCCAGCAGCTTGATGGGACTTTCGGACGAGCAGTACTTC.

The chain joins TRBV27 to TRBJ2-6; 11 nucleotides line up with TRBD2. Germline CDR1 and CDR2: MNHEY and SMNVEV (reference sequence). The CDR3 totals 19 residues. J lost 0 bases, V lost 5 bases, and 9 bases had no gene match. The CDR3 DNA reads TGTGCCAGCAGTAAGGGGGGACTAGCGGTCCTCTCTGGGGCCAACGTCCTGACTTTC. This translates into CASSKGGLAVLSGANVLTF.

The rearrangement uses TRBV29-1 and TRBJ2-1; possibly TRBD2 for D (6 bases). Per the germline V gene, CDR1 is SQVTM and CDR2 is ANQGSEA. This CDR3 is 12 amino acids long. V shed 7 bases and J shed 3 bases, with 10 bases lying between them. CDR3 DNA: TGCAGCGGCACTAGCAGCTACAATGAGCAGTTCTTC. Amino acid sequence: CSGTSSYNEQFF.

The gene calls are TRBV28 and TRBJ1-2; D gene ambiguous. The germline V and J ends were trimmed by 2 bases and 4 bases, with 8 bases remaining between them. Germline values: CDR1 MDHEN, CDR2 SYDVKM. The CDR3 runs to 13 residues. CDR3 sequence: CASSLEVPYGYTF. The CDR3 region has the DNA TGTGCCAGCAGTTTAGAGGTTCCCTATGGCTACACCTTC.

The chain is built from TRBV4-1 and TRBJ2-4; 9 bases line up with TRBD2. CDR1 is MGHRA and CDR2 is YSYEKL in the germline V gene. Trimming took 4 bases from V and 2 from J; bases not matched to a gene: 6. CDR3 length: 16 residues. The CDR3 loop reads CASSRIAGESKNIQYF. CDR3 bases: TGCGCCAGCAGCCGCATAGCGGGAGAGTCCAAAAACATTCAGTACTTC.

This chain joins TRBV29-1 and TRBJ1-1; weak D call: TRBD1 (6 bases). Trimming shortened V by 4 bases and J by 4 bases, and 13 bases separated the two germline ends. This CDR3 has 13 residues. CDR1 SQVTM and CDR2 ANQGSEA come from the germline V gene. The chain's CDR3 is CSVVRGDGTEAFF. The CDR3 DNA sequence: TGCAGCGTTGTGAGGGGGGATGGCACTGAAGCTTTCTTT.

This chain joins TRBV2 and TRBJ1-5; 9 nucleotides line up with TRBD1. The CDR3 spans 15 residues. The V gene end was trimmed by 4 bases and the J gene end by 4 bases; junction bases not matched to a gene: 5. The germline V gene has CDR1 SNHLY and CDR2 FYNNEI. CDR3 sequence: CASSAQGAPNQPQHF. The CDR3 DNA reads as TGTGCCAGCAGTGCACAGGGGGCTCCGAATCAGCCCCAGCATTTT.

The CDR3 nucleotides read TGCGCCAGCAGCTTTTTTGCCGGAAACACCATATATTTT. It specifies CASSFFAGNTIYF. The V and J genes are TRBV5-1 and TRBJ1-3; D remains ambiguous. Trimming cost V 2 bases and J 4 bases, with 7 bases left between them. CDR1 and CDR2 (germline): SGHRS, YFSETQ. This CDR3 comprises 13 residues.

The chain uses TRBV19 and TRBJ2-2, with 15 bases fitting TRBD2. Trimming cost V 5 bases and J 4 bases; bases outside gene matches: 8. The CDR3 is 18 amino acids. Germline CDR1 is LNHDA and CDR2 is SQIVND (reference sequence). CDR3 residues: CASSLGLAGGMPTGELFF. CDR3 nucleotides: TGTGCCAGTAGTTTAGGACTAGCGGGAGGGATGCCCACCGGGGAGCTGTTTTTT.

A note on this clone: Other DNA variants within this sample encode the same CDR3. CDR3 sequence reads: CASSPQGIGELFF. Written as DNA, the CDR3 is TGTGCCAGCAGCCCCCAGGGAATCGGGGAGCTGTTTTTT. The chain uses TRBV27 and TRBJ2-2, with D maybe TRBD1 (5 bases). The CDR3 has 13 residues. The V and J ends lost 6 bases and 7 bases respectively, with 12 bases between them. Germline assignment: CDR1 MNHEY and CDR2 SMNVEV (reference sequence).

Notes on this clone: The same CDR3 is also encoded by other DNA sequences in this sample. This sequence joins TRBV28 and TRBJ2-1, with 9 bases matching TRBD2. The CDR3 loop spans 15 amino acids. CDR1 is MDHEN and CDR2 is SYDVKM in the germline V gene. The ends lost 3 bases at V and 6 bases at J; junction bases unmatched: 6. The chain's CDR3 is CASSFPAGGGNEQFF. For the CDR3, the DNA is TGTGCCAGCAGTTTCCCCGCGGGGGGGGGCAATGAGCAGTTCTTC.

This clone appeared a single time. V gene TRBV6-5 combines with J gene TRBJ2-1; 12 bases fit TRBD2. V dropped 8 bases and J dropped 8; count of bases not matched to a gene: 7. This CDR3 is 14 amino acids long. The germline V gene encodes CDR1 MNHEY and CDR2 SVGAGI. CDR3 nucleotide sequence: TGTGCCAGCTCCGGACTAGCGGGATCGCATGAGCAGTTCTTC. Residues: CASSGLAGSHEQFF.

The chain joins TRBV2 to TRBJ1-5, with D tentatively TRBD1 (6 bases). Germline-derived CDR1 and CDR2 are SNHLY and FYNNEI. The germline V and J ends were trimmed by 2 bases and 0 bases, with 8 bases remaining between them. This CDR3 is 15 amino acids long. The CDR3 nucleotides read TGTGCCAGCAGTGAAAGGGGGTATAGCAATCAGCCCCAGCATTTT. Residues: CASSERGYSNQPQHF. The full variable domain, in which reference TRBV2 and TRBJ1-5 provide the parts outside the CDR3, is EPEVTQTPSHQVTQMGQEVILRCVPISNHLYFYWYRQILGQKVEFLVSFYNNEISEKSEIFDDQFSVERPDGSNFTLKIRSTKLEDSAMYFCASSERGYSNQPQHFGDGTRLSIL.

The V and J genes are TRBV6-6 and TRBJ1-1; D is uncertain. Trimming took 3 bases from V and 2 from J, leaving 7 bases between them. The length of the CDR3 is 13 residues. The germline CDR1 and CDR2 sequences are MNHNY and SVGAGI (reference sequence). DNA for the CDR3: TGTGCCAGCAGTTATAAGAGAAACACTGAAGCTTTCTTT. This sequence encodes CASSYKRNTEAFF.

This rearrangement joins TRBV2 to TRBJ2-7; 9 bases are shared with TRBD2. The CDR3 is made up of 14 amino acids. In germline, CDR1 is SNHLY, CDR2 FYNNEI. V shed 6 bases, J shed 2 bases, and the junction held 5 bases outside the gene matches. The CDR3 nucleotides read TGTGCCAGCAGACACACTAGCGGGCCCTACGAGCAGTACTTC. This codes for CASRHTSGPYEQYF.

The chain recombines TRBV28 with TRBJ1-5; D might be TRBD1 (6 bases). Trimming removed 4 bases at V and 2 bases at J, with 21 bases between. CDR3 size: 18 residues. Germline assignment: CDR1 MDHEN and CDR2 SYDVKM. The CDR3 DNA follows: TGTGCCAGCAGTTCCGGACAGAGGATAGTCTTTGGCAATCAGCCCCAGCATTTT. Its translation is CASSSGQRIVFGNQPQHF.

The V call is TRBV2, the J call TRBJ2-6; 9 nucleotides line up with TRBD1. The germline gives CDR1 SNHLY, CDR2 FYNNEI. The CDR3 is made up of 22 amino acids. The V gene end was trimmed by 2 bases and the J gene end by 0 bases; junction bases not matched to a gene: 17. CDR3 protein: CASSEYFSTGGHLASGANVLTF. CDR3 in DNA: TGTGCCAGCAGTGAATATTTCAGTACAGGGGGCCACCTAGCCTCTGGGGCCAACGTCCTGACTTTC.

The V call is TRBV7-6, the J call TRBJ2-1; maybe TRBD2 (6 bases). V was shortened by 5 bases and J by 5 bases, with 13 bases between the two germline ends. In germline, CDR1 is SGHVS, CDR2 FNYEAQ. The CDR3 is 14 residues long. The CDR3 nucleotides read TGTGCCAGCAGCCCTCTCGGAGGGAACAATGAGCAGTTCTTC. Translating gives CASSPLGGNNEQFF.

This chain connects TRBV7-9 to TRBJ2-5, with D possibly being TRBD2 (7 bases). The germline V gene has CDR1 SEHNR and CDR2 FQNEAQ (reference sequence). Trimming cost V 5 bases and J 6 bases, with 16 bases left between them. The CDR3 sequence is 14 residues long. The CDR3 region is CASSPEGGHQTQYF. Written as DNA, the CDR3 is TGTGCCAGCAGCCCCGAGGGGGGGCACCAGACCCAGTACTTC.

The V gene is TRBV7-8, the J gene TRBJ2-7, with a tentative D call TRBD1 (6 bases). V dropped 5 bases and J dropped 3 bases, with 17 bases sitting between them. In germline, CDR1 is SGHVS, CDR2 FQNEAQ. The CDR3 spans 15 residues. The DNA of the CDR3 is TGTGCCAGCAGCCCGCAGACAGGATCCTACTACGAGCAGTACTTC. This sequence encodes CASSPQTGSYYEQYF.

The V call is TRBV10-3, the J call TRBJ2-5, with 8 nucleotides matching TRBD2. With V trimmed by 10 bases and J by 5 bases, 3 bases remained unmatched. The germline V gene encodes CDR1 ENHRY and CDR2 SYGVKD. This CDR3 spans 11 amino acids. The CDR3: CATGGRETQYF. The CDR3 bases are TGTGCCACGGGAGGGCGGGAGACCCAGTACTTC.

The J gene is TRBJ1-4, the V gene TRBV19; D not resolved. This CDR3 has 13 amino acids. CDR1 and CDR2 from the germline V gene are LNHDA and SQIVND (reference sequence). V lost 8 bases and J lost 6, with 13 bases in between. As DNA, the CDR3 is TGTGCCAGTTCCACTCACGACCATGAAAAACTGTTTTTT. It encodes CASSTHDHEKLFF.

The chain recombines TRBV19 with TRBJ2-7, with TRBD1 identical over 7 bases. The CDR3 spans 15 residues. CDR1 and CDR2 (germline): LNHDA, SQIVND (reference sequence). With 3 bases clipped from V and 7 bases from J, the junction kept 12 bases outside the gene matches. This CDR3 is CASSIPGQPPEEQYF. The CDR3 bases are TGTGCCAGTAGTATCCCGGGACAGCCACCCGAAGAGCAGTACTTC.

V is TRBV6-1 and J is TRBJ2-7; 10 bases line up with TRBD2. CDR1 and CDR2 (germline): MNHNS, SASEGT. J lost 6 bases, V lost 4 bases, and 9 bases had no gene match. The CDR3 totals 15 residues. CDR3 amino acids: CASSGGLALPGEQYF. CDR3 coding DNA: TGTGCCAGCAGTGGGGGACTAGCGCTACCTGGCGAGCAGTACTTC.

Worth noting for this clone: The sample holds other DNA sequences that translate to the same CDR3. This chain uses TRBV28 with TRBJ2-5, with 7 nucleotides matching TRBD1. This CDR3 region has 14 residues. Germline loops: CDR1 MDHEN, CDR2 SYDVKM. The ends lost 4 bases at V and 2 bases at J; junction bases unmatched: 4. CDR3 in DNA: TGTGCCAGCAGTTCGGGGACAGATCAAGAGACCCAGTACTTC. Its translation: CASSSGTDQETQYF.